This TCR beta chain emerged from a study of T cells of healthy individuals. There are 16 residues in the CDR3. The V and J ends lost 5 bases and 3 bases respectively, with 18 bases between them. CDR1 and CDR2 from the germline V gene are MDHEN and SYDVKM. MiXCR, applied by TCRdb to the 5' RACE reads, yields one record per CDR3 protein. The table lists 100,000 or so distinct CDR3 sequences, 15% to 20% of them singletons, with approximately 5.7% in the top ten. The chain links TRBV28 to TRBJ2-3; the D gene is possibly TRBD2 (6 bases). The source of this sequence is a human donor in good health. CDR3 DNA sequence: TGTGCCAGCAGTACCCCCAGGGCGGGGAGGACAGATACGCAGTATTTT. It is translated as CASSTPRAGRTDTQYF. Full variable domain (rest looked up from reference TRBV28 and TRBJ2-3): DVKVTQSSRYLVKRTGEKVFLECVQDMDHENMFWYRQDPGLGLRLIYFSYDVKMKEKGDIPEGYSVSREKKERFSLILESASTNQTSMYLCASSTPRAGRTDTQYFGPGTRLTVL.